Shown below are 8 T cell receptor beta chains from a single sample sequenced in a study of cytomegalovirus exposure and HLA in healthy donors (dated by TCRdb to between 2016 and 2019). Library preparation was by the immunoSEQ multiplex PCR assay. A mixture of 60 forward primers for TCR Vbeta segments and 13 reverse primers for TCR Jbeta segments was used in the multiplex PCR. TCRdb limited this immuneACCESS table to in-frame rearrangements with V and J called. A share of clones is missing; checked studies link under half to unresolved V genes, and the rest is unexplained. In all, the sample holds some 200,000 clones, and 82% of those were seen once. The leading ten clones occupy 2.5% to 3.5% of the sample. The sequencing input was PBMCs. The receptors shown here come from a woman in her 40s in good health and CMV-seronegative.

This sequence joins TRBV10-3 and TRBJ1-1; 12 positions agree with TRBD1. The trim removed 3 bases at V and 1 base at J, leaving 6 bases unmatched. The CDR3 contains 17 residues. The germline CDR1 and CDR2 sequences are ENHRY and SYGVKD. In DNA, the CDR3 is TGTGCCATCAGTGAAGTGGGACAGGGGGCTGGGAACACTGAAGCTTTCTTT. This encodes CAISEVGQGAGNTEAFF.

The genes are TRBV19 and TRBJ2-2; the D is unclear. CDR3 length equals 17 residues. Germline lookup yields CDR1 LNHDA and CDR2 SQIVND (reference sequence). V lost 0 bases and J lost 1, with 12 bases in between. Here the CDR3 reads CASSIEGLGKNTGELFF. CDR3 DNA sequence: TGTGCCAGTAGTATAGAGGGCCTCGGAAAGAACACCGGGGAGCTGTTTTTT.

The sample holds one count of this clone. The chain is built from TRBV7-2 and TRBJ2-1; D is ambiguous. The V end lost 5 bases, the J end lost 13 bases, and 12 bases lay between the germline ends. Germline V gives CDR1 SGHTA, CDR2 FQGNSA. CDR3 length: 11 residues. The CDR3 loop reads CASSPRGLQFF. CDR3 DNA sequence: TGTGCCAGCAGCCCCAGAGGCCTCCAGTTCTTC.

The chain carries TRBV4-2 and TRBJ2-3; 7 bases align to TRBD2. CDR3 length: 16 residues. Germline CDR1 reads LGHNA; CDR2 reads YNFKEQ. J gave up 0 bases and V 4 bases, and 7 bases lay outside the gene matches. In DNA form, the CDR3 reads TGTGCCAGCAGCCGCGGCTCGGGAGGTAGCACAGATACGCAGTATTTT. Translation gives CASSRGSGGSTDTQYF.

The chain has TRBV19 and TRBJ1-2; maybe TRBD1 (6 bases). V was pared by 7 bases and J by 0 bases, with 9 bases between. This CDR3 region has 13 residues. CDR1 and CDR2 from the germline V gene are LNHDA and SQIVND (reference sequence). DNA of the CDR3: TGTGCCAGTACGGACAGCCCTAACTATGGCTACACCTTC. Its translation is CASTDSPNYGYTF.

CDR3 amino acids: CASSRGDTPYEQYF. The CDR3 DNA is TGTGCCAGTAGTAGAGGGGACACCCCCTACGAGCAGTACTTC. The chain links TRBV19 to TRBJ2-5; a possible D gene is TRBD1 (6 bases). The J call may be faulty, since TRBJ2-7 better matches the DNA end. Per the germline V gene, CDR1 is LNHDA and CDR2 is SQIVND (reference sequence). The CDR3 is made up of 14 amino acids.

The J gene is TRBJ2-5, the V gene TRBV15; TRBD2 aligns across 8 bases. The J call may not be correct, given that the DNA end is closer to TRBJ2-7. The germline gives CDR1 LNHNV, CDR2 YYDKDF (reference sequence). CDR3 length: 15 residues. For the CDR3, the DNA is TGTGCCACCAGCAGAAAAGCGGGAGTGAGGTACGAGCAGTACTTC. This sequence encodes CATSRKAGVRYEQYF.

The chain has TRBV10-1 and TRBJ2-7, with D possibly TRBD1 on 6 matching bases. The germline CDR1 and CDR2 sequences are WNHNN and SYGVQD (reference sequence). With 2 bases removed from V and 7 bases from J, the gap between germline ends came to 12 bases. The CDR3 totals 13 residues. CDR3 residues: CASSEQGWVEQYF. DNA for the CDR3: TGCGCCAGCAGTGAGCAGGGGTGGGTTGAGCAGTACTTC.